What follows is one T cell receptor beta chain and its context. This CDR3 has 14 residues. With V trimmed by 8 bases and J by 3 bases, 7 bases remained unmatched. Germline V lookup: CDR1 SNHLY, CDR2 FYNNEI. Repertoires were generated with immunoSEQ multiplex PCR, while TCRdb's copy carries only in-frame clones and drops some. The sample contains more than 65,000 clones, 85% of which appear only once. This sample is part of a study of blood T cell repertoires in COVID-19. The sequenced material came from peripheral blood. The chain carries TRBV2 and TRBJ2-3; 8 nucleotides line up with TRBD2. The receptor's source is a man older than 75 with acute or convalescent COVID-19. The CDR3 coding sequence is TGTGCCAGCTCCGGGGGGGCCGGTACAGATACGCAGTATTTT. This codes for CASSGGAGTDTQYF.